The source of this TCR beta chain is a study of blood T cell repertoires in COVID-19. In this sample, this clone turned up a few times. Here immunoSEQ multiplex PCR was the method, and the copy in TCRdb shows in-frame clones only, minus some. The sample has about 320,000 clones, almost 85% seen once. This CDR3 region has 16 residues. Germline values: CDR1 MDHEN, CDR2 SYDVKM. The junction had 16 bases not matched to a gene; V was cut back by 10 bases and J by 3 bases. Sequenced: peripheral blood. V is TRBV28 and J is TRBJ2-7; TRBD1 matches at 9 bases. This sequence originates from a human donor in a cohort sampled during active COVID-19. The CDR3 loop is CATTGQGAGMGYEQYF. The CDR3 nucleotides read TGTGCCACCACGGGACAGGGAGCGGGGATGGGCTACGAGCAGTACTTC.